The rows below give T cell receptor beta chains drawn from one sample of a study of OX40 agonist ivuxolimab in advanced cancers. The table came from immunoSEQ multiplex PCR; TCRdb's copy has only in-frame clones and leaves some out. This repertoire shows tens of thousands of clones, around 85% found once; its top ten account for approximately 0.37%. The input for sequencing was CD4+ or CD8+ T cells sorted from blood, taken in a trial of the OX40 agonist ivuxolimab. These receptors came from an adult with an advanced solid tumor such as melanoma, head and neck, liver or kidney cancer. Each CDR3 is given with its conserved first and last residue. The order of the fields is J gene, clone size, V gene, D gene, CDR3 protein, CDR3 DNA. D genes are given only for firm matches. Clone size, where shown, is once, few, many, or a class for clones that have expanded.

TRBJ2-2	-	TRBV5-1	-	CASSLAGTREMGAGELFF	TGCGCCAGCAGCTTAGCCGGGACCCGCGAAATGGGCGCCGGGGAGCTGTTTTTT
TRBJ2-7	-	TRBV6-1	-	CASRNRLLSYEQYF	TGTGCCAGCAGAAACAGGTTACTCTCCTACGAGCAGTACTTC
TRBJ2-5	-	TRBV10-2	-	CASSDSAVGDQYF	TGCGCCAGCAGTGACTCGGCGGTTGGGGACCAGTACTTC
TRBJ2-3	-	TRBV7-2	-	CASSPQGFSTDTQYF	TGTGCCAGCAGTCCTCAGGGTTTCAGCACAGATACGCAGTATTTT
TRBJ1-6	-	TRBV14	-	CASSQDQAIYNSPLHF	TGTGCCAGCAGCCAAGATCAGGCTATCTATAATTCACCCCTCCACTTT
TRBJ1-3	few	TRBV6-5	TRBD1	CASSPDRGGGNTIYF	TGTGCCAGCAGTCCCGACAGGGGCGGCGGAAACACCATATATTTT
TRBJ2-7	-	TRBV28	-	CASRGTGGFYEQYF	TGTGCCAGCAGGGGGACGGGCGGATTCTACGAGCAGTACTTC
TRBJ2-7	-	TRBV2	-	CASSEGTFSYEQYF	TGTGCCAGCAGTGAAGGGACTTTCTCCTACGAGCAGTACTTC
TRBJ1-2	-	TRBV28	-	CASSAIREGANYGYTF	TGTGCCAGCAGTGCAATACGAGAAGGAGCTAACTATGGCTACACCTTC
TRBJ1-4	-	TRBV19	-	CASSLKKTTGTFEKLFF	TGTGCCAGTAGCCTCAAAAAAACCACCGGGACTTTCGAAAAACTGTTTTTT
TRBJ1-3	once	TRBV7-8	-	CASSPGWGLSGNTIYF	TGTGCCAGCAGTCCCGGGTGGGGTTTGTCTGGAAACACCATATATTTT
TRBJ1-2	-	TRBV19	-	CASSILSSPGGYTF	TGTGCCAGTAGTATTCTGTCTTCCCCTGGTGGCTACACCTTC
TRBJ1-6	-	TRBV4-1	TRBD1	CASSQPGQGAIKNSPLHF	TGCGCCAGCAGCCAGCCCGGACAGGGGGCGATAAAGAATTCACCCCTCCACTTT
TRBJ1-2	once	TRBV19	-	CASSAAGYPNYGYTF	TGTGCCAGTAGTGCGGCAGGGTATCCTAACTATGGCTACACCTTC
TRBJ1-1	once	TRBV10-3	-	CAISWGGTEAFF	TGTGCCATCAGTTGGGGGGGGACTGAAGCTTTCTTT